The present TCR beta chain was sequenced within a study of beta chain features in type 1 diabetes. Study information: The patient and healthy donor groups were comparable for age, gender and cell yields. Notes on the study in general: All four CD4+ subsets of Type 1 diabetes patients contained TCRB CDR3s that were moderately but significantly shorter. Any PCR bias toward short templates would affect both groups alike. Cells carrying high TCR expression could end up over-represented when cDNA is sequenced.

About this clone: Its antigen is not identified.

Trimming stripped 2 bases from V and 5 bases from J, with 22 bases between. CDR1 LNHNV and CDR2 YYDKDF come from the germline V gene (reference sequence). This CDR3 contains 18 residues. Expressed TCRB transcripts were sequenced, since all the RNA that had been isolated was reverse transcribed. Sequenced by immunoSEQ multiplex PCR; TCRdb stores in-frame clones only, minus some. The sample carries some 290,000 clones, approximately 24% recorded once. The rearrangement joins TRBV15 to TRBJ1-5; D ambiguous. The sequence was obtained from a woman in her 30s with type 1 diabetes. The sequenced sample consisted of naive CD4+ T cells from blood. This CDR3 is CATSRIIFAETDYQPQHF. In DNA, the CDR3 is TGTGCCACCAGCAGAATAATATTTGCGGAGACTGATTATCAGCCCCAGCATTTT.